A selection of T cell receptor beta chains follows, all from one sample in a study of CD8 T cells in ankylosing spondylitis. TCRdb passed the 5' RACE reads through MiXCR, listing each CDR3 protein once. The sample includes around 160,000 distinct CDR3 sequences, roughly 12% of them seen just once. The material sequenced was blood, either unsorted or a sorted T cell fraction (not recorded which). The receptors were gathered from a male donor with ankylosing spondylitis or in good health (not recorded which). The conserved cysteine and the conserved F or W are not part of the CDR3 here.

V: TRBV10-3; J: TRBJ2-7; CDR3: AISYNRDTEQY
V: TRBV28; J: TRBJ2-5; CDR3: ASSTRDLPGETQY
V: TRBV7-2; J: TRBJ1-1; CDR3: ASSLRAMNTEAF
V: TRBV2; J: TRBJ2-3; CDR3: ASSASTDTQY
V: TRBV29-1; J: TRBJ1-1; CDR3: SVYQGANTEAF
V: TRBV20-1; J: TRBJ1-4; CDR3: SATDRANEKLF
V: TRBV10-3; J: TRBJ2-6; CDR3: AISDPGHGSGANVLT
V: TRBV20-1; J: TRBJ1-2; CDR3: SARRREDYGYT
V: TRBV11-2; J: TRBJ2-1; CDR3: ASSPFRGARSYNEQF
V: TRBV5-1; J: TRBJ1-1; CDR3: ASSQGQNTEAF
V: TRBV29-1; J: TRBJ2-7; CDR3: SVDLSKGMQY